This TCR beta chain comes out of a study of cytomegalovirus exposure and HLA in healthy donors. The method was immunoSEQ multiplex PCR; TCRdb's version includes in-frame clones alone and lacks a portion of them. The sample carries tens of thousands of clones, 85% to 95% recorded once. CDR3 length: 15 residues. Looked up from germline, CDR1 is SEHNR and CDR2 is FQNEAQ (reference sequence). The ends lost 5 bases at V and 4 bases at J; junction bases unmatched: 7. The clonotype comes from a young woman in good health and CMV-seronegative. The V gene is TRBV7-9, the J gene TRBJ1-4, with 7 bases matching TRBD1. The material sequenced was PBMCs. Written as DNA, the CDR3 is TGTGCCAGCAGCGGGCCCGGGACAGTTAATGAAAAACTGTTTTTT. This encodes CASSGPGTVNEKLFF. The whole variable domain, remainder taken from reference TRBV7-9 and TRBJ1-4, is DTGVSQNPRHKITKRGQNVTFRCDPISEHNRLYWYRQTLGQGPEFLTYFQNEAQLEKSRLLSDRFSAERPKGSFSTLEIQRTEQGDSAMYLCASSGPGTVNEKLFFGSGTQLSVL.